The 15 T cell receptor beta chains below all came from one sample that was sequenced in a study of T cells in Graves' hyperthyroidism and ophthalmopathy. Amplification targeted TCR beta CDR3 regions from RNA transcripts. A first-round RT-PCR of the TCR CDR3 used the HTBI primer set. MiXCR was run by TCRdb on the multiplex PCR reads, yielding one entry per CDR3 protein. In the table there are 300,000 to 450,000 distinct CDR3 sequences, under 20% of which are singletons. Sequencing used blood. The receptors were sampled from a man aged 18 to 29 with Graves' ophthalmopathy.

This clonotype came up a few times. The V call is TRBV7-3, the J call TRBJ2-1; 7 nucleotides agree with TRBD2. The V and J ends lost 2 bases and 4 bases, in that order; junction bases with no gene match: 2. The length of the CDR3 is 14 residues. Germline loops: CDR1 SGHTA, CDR2 FQGTGA. This chain's CDR3 is CASSLRGDYNEQFF. CDR3 coding DNA: TGTGCCAGCAGCTTACGGGGGGATTACAATGAGCAGTTCTTC.

This clonotype was recorded once. The V call is TRBV4-2, the J call TRBJ2-2; D is perhaps TRBD1 or TRBD2 (5 bases each). Trimming removed 0 bases from V and 7 bases from J, with 9 bases in between. This CDR3 comprises 14 residues. Germline CDR1 is LGHNA and CDR2 is YNFKEQ. The CDR3 nucleotides read TGTGCCAGCAGCCAAGATAGAGGGGACGGGGAGCTGTTTTTT. As protein: CASSQDRGDGELFF.

In this sample, this clonotype turned up many times. V and J are TRBV5-1 and TRBJ1-2, with 7 bases fitting TRBD1. The CDR3 spans 13 residues. Germline V lookup: CDR1 SGHRS, CDR2 YFSETQ. V shed 4 bases and J 8 bases; nucleotides not matched to a gene: 8. The chain's CDR3 is CASSPEGAGGYTF. The CDR3 DNA follows: TGCGCCAGCAGCCCCGAGGGGGCCGGGGGCTACACCTTC.

In its sample, this clonotype was seen many times. The CDR3 region has the DNA TGTGCCAGCAGAGCTATGAACACTGAAGCTTTCTTT. This codes for CASRAMNTEAFF. J is TRBJ1-1 and V is TRBV6-1; unclear D gene. Germline V CDR1 and CDR2: MNHNS, SASEGT. The CDR3 loop spans 12 amino acids. Trimming removed 6 bases from V and 0 bases from J, with 5 bases in between.

This clonotype was picked up a small number of times. The chain has TRBV6-1 and TRBJ1-4; TRBD1 matches at 9 bases. The CDR3 is 15 residues long. Germline values: CDR1 MNHNS, CDR2 SASEGT. After removal of 5 bases from V and 11 bases from J, the junction contained 12 bases not matched to a gene. The CDR3 region is CASSPLDRGNGKLFF. Here the CDR3 DNA reads TGTGCCAGCAGTCCCCTCGACAGGGGGAATGGGAAACTGTTTTTT.

This chain joins TRBV4-1 and TRBJ1-2; TRBD1 is a possible D gene (5 bases). The germline V gene encodes CDR1 MGHRA and CDR2 YSYEKL. Trimming cost V 1 base and J 6 bases, with 12 bases left between them. The CDR3 spans 14 residues. The CDR3 loop is CASSQGPGRHGYTF. In DNA form, the CDR3 reads TGCGCCAGCAGCCAAGGCCCGGGACGCCATGGCTACACCTTC.

This clonotype was counted many times. The J gene is TRBJ2-7, the V gene TRBV25-1; 9 bases agree with TRBD1. CDR1 is MGHDK, CDR2 SYGVNS, per germline. The CDR3 is 14 amino acids. V was pared by 5 bases and J by 1 base, with 3 bases of the junction left unmatched. The CDR3 sequence: CASSRTGVSYEQYF. In nucleotides, the CDR3 is TGTGCCAGCAGTCGGACAGGGGTATCCTACGAGCAGTACTTC.

This clonotype was seen more than once but under ten times. The gene calls are TRBV6-1 and TRBJ2-3; 10 bases agree with TRBD1. The CDR3 sequence is 17 residues long. Unmatched junction bases numbered 11, after V lost 5 bases and J lost 3 bases. Per germline, CDR1 MNHNS and CDR2 SASEGT. The CDR3: CASSYVTGGSGTDTQYF. CDR3 nucleotide sequence: TGTGCCAGCAGTTACGTGACAGGGGGCAGCGGGACAGATACGCAGTATTTT.

This clonotype was seen a few times. Possible read error: a much larger clone is one base away. The J gene is TRBJ2-3, the V gene TRBV12-3 or TRBV12-4, with a weak D call TRBD2 (7 bases). This CDR3 region has 17 residues. The CDR3 region has the DNA TGTGCCAGCAGTTTAGCGCGGGCGGGGGCCGCCACAGATACGCGGTATTTT. Residues: CASSLARAGAATDTRYF.

For the CDR3, the DNA is TGTGCCACCAGTTCACGGGGTTCTGGAAACACCATATATTTT. Translating it yields CATSSRGSGNTIYF. The gene calls are TRBV15 and TRBJ1-3; D remains ambiguous. CDR1 and CDR2 from the germline V gene are LNHNV and YYDKDF (reference sequence). The CDR3 runs to 14 residues. V lost 6 bases and J 1 base, leaving 10 bases between the germline ends.

This clonotype was seen only once. This rearrangement joins TRBV20-1 to TRBJ2-7; TRBD1 aligns across 7 bases. V was clipped by 1 base and J by 1 base; unmatched bases: 7. The CDR3 extends over 15 amino acids. The germline gives CDR1 DFQATT, CDR2 SNEGSKA (reference sequence). The CDR3 DNA follows: TGCAGTGCTAGAGGCGACCGGACAGGATCCTACGAGCAGTACTTC. Translated, it gives CSARGDRTGSYEQYF.

A word on this clonotype: Being one base from a much bigger clone, this may be a read error. The chain is built from TRBV12-3 or TRBV12-4 and TRBJ2-7; D is uncertain. The CDR3 sequence is 11 residues long. Trimming stripped 5 bases from V and 3 bases from J, with 5 bases between. The CDR3 DNA reads as TGTGCCAGCAGTGGGGTCTACGAGCAGTACTTC. This gives the protein CASSGVYEQYF.

In its sample, this clonotype was seen many times. The rearrangement joins TRBV11-2 to TRBJ2-1; 11 nucleotides agree with TRBD2. Losses at the gene ends were 5 bases for V and 4 bases for J; bases not matched to a gene: 4. Germline CDR1 is SGHAT and CDR2 is FQNNGV. The CDR3 is 15 residues long. CDR3 loop: CASSLTSGRYNEQFF. The CDR3 DNA reads as TGTGCCAGCAGCCTAACTAGCGGGAGATACAATGAGCAGTTCTTC.

This clonotype was seen a handful of times. The gene calls are TRBV28 and TRBJ2-6; D not certain. V shed 2 bases and J shed 2 bases, with 19 bases lying between them. This CDR3 has 19 residues. Germline V gene lookup returns CDR1 MDHEN and CDR2 SYDVKM. Here the CDR3 reads CASSLTPVTFGTGANVLTF. CDR3 nucleotide sequence: TGTGCCAGCAGTTTAACCCCGGTTACCTTCGGCACTGGGGCCAACGTCCTGACTTTC.

The V gene is TRBV29-1, the J gene TRBJ1-6; D is uncertain. The CDR3 is 12 amino acids. Trimming shortened V by 4 bases and J by 6 bases, and 7 bases separated the two germline ends. In germline, CDR1 is SQVTM, CDR2 ANQGSEA. The CDR3 DNA sequence: TGCAGCGTTGGTGACCCTAATTCACCCCTCCACTTT. Translating it yields CSVGDPNSPLHF.